Each of the 17 T cell receptor beta chains below was sequenced from the same sample in a study of blood T cells in healthy people across ages. A sample-barcoded 5' primer and a J-beta primer mix were used in a second PCR of roughly 6 to 11 cycles. One entry per CDR3 protein results from TCRdb running MiXCR on the 5' RACE reads. This sample yields some 880,000 distinct CDR3 sequences, of which under 40% are seen a single time; about an eighth belongs to the top ten. The sample consisted of blood. These receptors all come from a man aged 18 to 35 in good health.

This chain joins TRBV12-3 or TRBV12-4 and TRBJ1-1, with D possibly being TRBD1 (6 bases). Trimming took 6 bases from V and 0 from J, leaving 14 bases between them. CDR3 size: 15 residues. CDR3 region: CASRTTGGLNTEAFF. The CDR3 DNA follows: TGTGCCAGCAGAACCACGGGGGGCCTGAACACTGAAGCTTTCTTT.

The table lists this clonotype with many counts. The chain joins TRBV7-2 to TRBJ1-6; D not certain. Per the germline V gene, CDR1 is SGHTA and CDR2 is FQGNSA. The CDR3 is 13 residues long. V shed 5 bases and J shed 6 bases, with 8 bases lying between them. CDR3: CASSGGVNSPLHF. DNA for the CDR3: TGTGCCAGCAGCGGAGGAGTTAATTCACCCCTCCACTTT.

The rearrangement links TRBV29-1 to TRBJ1-2; the match to TRBD1 covers 8 bases. Germline V CDR1 and CDR2: SQVTM, ANQGSEA. J lost 6 bases, V lost 3 bases, and 12 bases had no gene match. The CDR3 sequence is 15 residues long. DNA for the CDR3: TGCAGCGTTGACGCCGGGACAGGCCAGGGGGATGGCTACACCTTC. Translation: CSVDAGTGQGDGYTF.

This clonotype was detected a few times. V gene TRBV4-1 combines with J gene TRBJ2-1; D gene ambiguous. V was shortened by 4 bases and J by 8 bases, with 12 bases between the two germline ends. This CDR3 region has 13 residues. The V gene's germline CDR1 is MGHRA and CDR2 YSYEKL. The CDR3 DNA reads TGCGCCAGCAGCCTGGCGGTGGTGGATGAGCAGTTCTTC. It codes for CASSLAVVDEQFF.

This clonotype was seen just once. The chain joins TRBV7-2 to TRBJ2-7; D may be TRBD2 (5 bases). The V gene's germline CDR1 is SGHTA and CDR2 FQGNSA. V lost 0 bases and J lost 7, with 22 bases in between. This CDR3 is 17 amino acids long. Here the CDR3 reads CASSLAPSQSDYNEQYF. Written as DNA, the CDR3 is TGTGCCAGCAGCTTAGCGCCAAGTCAGAGCGACTACAATGAGCAGTACTTC.

This clonotype was counted only a few times. V and J are TRBV7-2 and TRBJ2-5, with D hard to call. CDR3 length: 16 residues. CDR1 SGHTA and CDR2 FQGNSA come from the germline V gene. Trimming shortened V by 1 base and J by 1 base, and 13 bases separated the two germline ends. CDR3 sequence reads: CASSLESTTVQETQYF. DNA of the CDR3: TGTGCCAGCAGCTTAGAAAGTACAACCGTCCAAGAGACCCAGTACTTC.

The chain carries TRBV14 and TRBJ2-5, with 7 bases that match TRBD1. The J segment lost 2 bases and the V segment lost 4 bases, leaving 7 bases of the junction unmatched. The CDR3 sequence is 15 residues long. Germline V gene sequence: CDR1 SGHDN, CDR2 FVKESK. In DNA form, the CDR3 reads TGTGCCAGCAGCCGTCCCCAGGGACAGCAAGAGACCCAGTACTTC. This sequence encodes CASSRPQGQQETQYF.

Regarding this clonotype: It may be a read error: a sequence one base away is much more abundant. V is TRBV9 and J is TRBJ2-1; 7 nucleotides line up with TRBD1. The J call may be in error: the DNA end matches TRBJ2-7 better. Germline CDR1 is SGDLS and CDR2 is YYNGEE. This CDR3 region has 16 residues. CDR3 sequence: CASSASTGSTYNEQYF. Written as DNA, the CDR3 is TGTGCCAGCAGCGCATCGACAGGGAGCACCTACAATGAGCAGTACTTC.

This chain joins TRBV12-3 or TRBV12-4 and TRBJ1-2; 9 bases match TRBD1. V dropped 4 bases and J dropped 6; count of bases not matched to a gene: 9. The CDR3 totals 15 residues. The CDR3 here is CASSSPDRGGHGYTF. The DNA of the CDR3 is TGTGCCAGCAGTTCACCCGACAGGGGGGGGCATGGCTACACCTTC.

This clonotype was detected ten times or more. This sequence joins TRBV4-3 and TRBJ1-2; TRBD1 agrees at 9 bases. CDR1 is LGHNA and CDR2 is YSLEER in the germline V gene. V dropped 0 bases and J dropped 6; count of bases not matched to a gene: 14. The CDR3 is 18 residues long. In DNA form, the CDR3 reads TGCGCCAGCAGCCAAGATGATGGGACAGGGAGCTCCCCTAATGGCTACACCTTC. It yields the protein CASSQDDGTGSSPNGYTF.

This clonotype has ten or more counts. The chain is built from TRBV5-1 and TRBJ2-7; 9 nucleotides match TRBD1. The CDR3 has 16 residues. V dropped 0 bases and J dropped 4; count of bases not matched to a gene: 8. The germline gives CDR1 SGHRS, CDR2 YFSETQ. This CDR3 is CASSLVSGTGPYEQYF. In DNA form, the CDR3 reads TGCGCCAGCAGCTTGGTCTCCGGGACAGGGCCTTACGAGCAGTACTTC. The full variable domain, completed using reference TRBV5-1 and TRBJ2-7, is KAGVTQTPRYLIKTRGQQVTLSCSPISGHRSVSWYQQTPGQGLQFLFEYFSETQRNKGNFPGRFSGRQFSNSRSEMNVSTLELGDSALYLCASSLVSGTGPYEQYFGPGTRLTVT.

This clonotype was seen a few times. At one end the junction does not follow the germline gene, possibly because of a read error. The V gene is TRBV7-9, the J gene TRBJ1-2, with 11 bases matching TRBD1. This CDR3 contains 14 residues. Germline V gives CDR1 SEHNR, CDR2 FQNEAQ (reference sequence). The CDR3 region is CAGSLDRGLRGYTF. The CDR3 nucleotides read TGTGCCGGCAGCTTGGACAGGGGGCTGAGAGGCTACACCTTC.

This clonotype was seen only a few times. V is TRBV7-9 and J is TRBJ1-1; D gene uncertain. Germline loops: CDR1 SEHNR, CDR2 FQNEAQ (reference sequence). The V gene lost 7 bases and the J gene lost 1 base, with 19 bases spanning the gap. The CDR3 is made up of 16 amino acids. CDR3 nucleotides: TGTGCCAGCAACAGCCCCGTGCTTCGGGAGAACACTGAAGCTTTCTTT. Protein: CASNSPVLRENTEAFF. Looking up the rest from reference TRBV7-9 and TRBJ1-1 gives the full variable domain: DTGVSQNPRHKITKRGQNVTFRCDPISEHNRLYWYRQTLGQGPEFLTYFQNEAQLEKSRLLSDRFSAERPKGSFSTLEIQRTEQGDSAMYLCASNSPVLRENTEAFFGQGTRLTVV.

Ten or more counts support this clonotype. This sequence joins TRBV10-3 and TRBJ2-1, with a tentative D call TRBD2 (6 bases). V lost 4 bases to trimming and J lost 8 bases, with 15 bases between them. The CDR3 is 14 amino acids. CDR1 is ENHRY, CDR2 SYGVKD, per germline. The chain's CDR3 is CAISGLGRDDEQFF. CDR3 DNA: TGTGCCATCAGTGGACTAGGACGAGACGATGAGCAGTTCTTC.

This clonotype was found once. It may be a read error: a sequence one base away is much more abundant. This chain joins TRBV14 and TRBJ2-7; the D is unclear. Germline CDR1 SGHDN, CDR2 FVKESK. The CDR3 is 15 residues long. Between the trimmed V and J ends, which lost 1 base and 12 bases, there was a span of 22 bases. The CDR3 loop reads CASSQARIVVETRYF. CDR3 bases: TGTGCCAGCAGCCAAGCTAGAATTGTAGTCGAGACCCGGTACTTC.

A few counts support this clonotype. The chain carries TRBV12-3 or TRBV12-4 and TRBJ1-1; unclear D gene. The CDR3 extends over 15 amino acids. Deletions cut 6 bases from V and 5 bases from J, with 19 bases between. The CDR3 protein is CASRLSGSAVTEAFF. CDR3 in DNA: TGTGCCAGCAGGCTGTCTGGGTCGGCGGTAACTGAAGCTTTCTTT.

This clonotype came up many times. This chain joins TRBV4-2 and TRBJ2-7; 11 positions agree with TRBD2. With V trimmed by 0 bases and J by 2 bases, 0 bases remained unmatched. The germline CDR1 and CDR2 sequences are LGHNA and YNFKEQ. The CDR3 is made up of 15 amino acids. The CDR3 loop reads CASSQELAGAYEQYF. CDR3 DNA: TGTGCCAGCAGCCAAGAACTAGCGGGGGCCTACGAGCAGTACTTC.